A single sample is the source of the 27 T cell receptor beta chains below, sequenced in a study of T cell repertoires in cytomegalovirus infection. TCRdb re-derived calls from the reads in MiXCR, one entry per CDR3 protein. This sample has 230,000 or so distinct CDR3 sequences; approximately 38% occur once, and the top ten carry approximately 60%. Their recognized antigens are unknown. This specimen consisted of CD8+ T cells from cultured PBMCs, obtained from culture after CMV antigen stimulation. The receptors originated from a human donor in good health (CMV status not recorded). Some clones in this sample may be carry-over from other donors' samples.

This rearrangement joins TRBV27 to TRBJ2-3; 11 positions match TRBD2. In germline, CDR1 is MNHEY, CDR2 SMNVEV (reference sequence). CDR3 length: 15 residues. V lost 6 bases and J lost 7; bases outside the gene matches: 9. The CDR3 sequence is CASRLLAGDSNTQYF. For the CDR3, the DNA is TGTGCCAGCAGATTACTAGCGGGGGATTCAAATACGCAGTATTTT.

This clonotype was seen only a few times. V and J are TRBV27 and TRBJ1-1, with D unclear. Trimming took 7 bases from V and 0 from J, leaving 15 bases between them. There are 15 residues in the CDR3. Per the germline V gene, CDR1 is MNHEY and CDR2 is SMNVEV (reference sequence). CDR3 sequence (DNA): TGTGCCAGCAACCCACAGAGGTTATTGAACACTGAAGCTTTCTTT. Translating it yields CASNPQRLLNTEAFF.

This chain links TRBV7-8 with TRBJ2-1; D is ambiguous. V was cut by 3 bases and J by 1 base, with 7 bases left in between. The CDR3 loop spans 14 amino acids. Per the germline V gene, CDR1 is SGHVS and CDR2 is FQNEAQ. The CDR3 is CASSLLASYNEQFF. In DNA form, the CDR3 reads TGTGCCAGCAGCTTGTTAGCTTCCTACAATGAGCAGTTCTTC.

The V and J genes are TRBV6-5 and TRBJ2-7; no firm D call. V lost 0 bases to trimming and J lost 4 bases, with 10 bases between them. This CDR3 is built from 14 residues. Germline values: CDR1 MNHEY, CDR2 SVGAGI. The CDR3 nucleotides are TGTGCCAGCAGTTACTCGGTGGTAGGATACGAGCAGTACTTC. Its protein is CASSYSVVGYEQYF.

This chain joins TRBV7-9 and TRBJ2-7; possible D gene TRBD2, 6 bases. The length of the CDR3 is 13 residues. Deletions cut 5 bases from V and 5 bases from J, with 13 bases between. Germline loops: CDR1 SEHNR, CDR2 FQNEAQ (reference sequence). The CDR3 nucleotides read TGTGCCAGCAGCCGGGACTTGGGGAACGAGCAGTACTTC. Translation: CASSRDLGNEQYF.

This clonotype was observed a few times. The chain is built from TRBV4-1 and TRBJ2-3; no definite D call. This CDR3 region has 12 residues. The germline V gene has CDR1 MGHRA and CDR2 YSYEKL. V was cut by 0 bases and J by 9 bases, with 7 bases left in between. This CDR3 is CASSQDSETQYF. The CDR3 DNA reads TGCGCCAGCAGCCAAGATTCGGAGACGCAGTATTTT.

The rearrangement links TRBV29-1 to TRBJ2-2, with 12 nucleotides matching TRBD1. J gave up 3 bases and V 6 bases, and 11 bases lay outside the gene matches. This CDR3 contains 17 residues. The germline CDR1 and CDR2 sequences are SQVTM and ANQGSEA. This CDR3 reads CSVAGTGGASYTGELFF. The CDR3 nucleotides are TGCAGCGTGGCCGGGACAGGGGGCGCAAGCTACACCGGGGAGCTGTTTTTT.

The chain links TRBV7-9 to TRBJ2-7, with D tentatively TRBD1 (5 bases). Germline assignment: CDR1 SEHNR and CDR2 FQNEAQ (reference sequence). The CDR3 is made up of 15 amino acids. V dropped 5 bases and J dropped 2 bases, with 16 bases sitting between them. CDR3 residues: CASSRATVQAYEQYF. The CDR3 DNA follows: TGTGCCAGCAGCCGCGCAACCGTACAGGCCTACGAGCAGTACTTC.

This clonotype has ten or more counts. The chain uses TRBV7-2 and TRBJ1-1, with D perhaps matching TRBD1 (5 bases). CDR3 length: 15 amino acids. Germline assignment: CDR1 SGHTA and CDR2 FQGNSA. V lost 6 bases and J 1 base, leaving 15 bases between the germline ends. The CDR3 is CASRTIRAPNTEAFF. DNA of the CDR3: TGTGCCAGCAGGACCATCAGGGCGCCGAACACTGAAGCTTTCTTT.

This clonotype showed up just a few times. The chain employs TRBV7-2 and TRBJ2-1; 9 bases match TRBD2. The J segment lost 7 bases and the V segment lost 1 base, leaving 8 bases of the junction unmatched. Per the germline V gene, CDR1 is SGHTA and CDR2 is FQGNSA. The CDR3 has 16 amino acids. The chain's CDR3 is CASSLGKGLAFNEQFF. In DNA form, the CDR3 reads TGTGCCAGCAGCTTAGGAAAGGGACTAGCATTTAATGAGCAGTTCTTC.

The V call is TRBV7-9, the J call TRBJ2-1; tentatively, D is TRBD1 or TRBD2 (5 bases each). V gave up 4 bases and J gave up 3 bases, with 13 bases separating them. CDR1 and CDR2 from the germline V gene are SEHNR and FQNEAQ (reference sequence). This CDR3 spans 15 amino acids. CDR3 sequence reads: CASSSRDGIYNEQFF. Written as DNA, the CDR3 is TGTGCCAGCAGCTCCCGGGACGGCATCTACAATGAGCAGTTCTTC.

The rearrangement joins TRBV4-1 to TRBJ1-1, with a tentative D call TRBD1 (6 bases). Germline CDR1 is MGHRA and CDR2 is YSYEKL. The CDR3 spans 16 residues. Trimming pared 1 base from V and 1 base from J, leaving 13 bases between. The CDR3 loop reads CASSQGDTGWNTEAFF. Here the CDR3 DNA reads TGCGCCAGCAGCCAAGGTGACACAGGGTGGAACACTGAAGCTTTCTTT.

The genes are TRBV12-3 or TRBV12-4 and TRBJ1-5; 7 nucleotides agree with TRBD1. The CDR3 is 15 amino acids. With V trimmed by 3 bases and J by 2 bases, 4 bases remained unmatched. For the CDR3, the DNA is TGTGCCAGCAGTTTTAGACAGGGCGGCAATCAGCCCCAGCATTTT. It yields the protein CASSFRQGGNQPQHF.

This chain uses TRBV7-6 with TRBJ1-4; a weak D match, TRBD1 (5 bases). Trimming took off 5 bases at V and 4 bases at J, with 23 bases between the two ends. This CDR3 is built from 18 residues. Germline-derived CDR1 and CDR2 are SGHVS and FNYEAQ. The CDR3 nucleotides are TGTGCCAGCAGCACCCACGGGACCCTTCTTCACGTTAATGAAAAACTGTTTTTT. It yields the protein CASSTHGTLLHVNEKLFF.

The V and J genes are TRBV12-3 or TRBV12-4 and TRBJ2-7; D is perhaps TRBD1 (8 bases). CDR3 length: 14 residues. The V and J ends lost 1 base and 4 bases respectively, with 11 bases between them. The CDR3 nucleotides are TGTGCCAGCAGTTTAGTACAGGGGGGGTACGAGCAGTACTTC. Protein: CASSLVQGGYEQYF.

The rearrangement joins TRBV28 to TRBJ2-3; TRBD1 matches at 7 bases. J lost 9 bases, V lost 7 bases, and 10 bases had no gene match. CDR1 MDHEN and CDR2 SYDVKM come from the germline V gene. The CDR3 totals 13 residues. The CDR3 nucleotides read TGTGCCAGCACCGGGACAGCGATGGAAACGCAGTATTTT. Protein: CASTGTAMETQYF. The variable domain in full, completed from reference TRBV28 and TRBJ2-3, reads DVKVTQSSRYLVKRTGEKVFLECVQDMDHENMFWYRQDPGLGLRLIYFSYDVKMKEKGDIPEGYSVSREKKERFSLILESASTNQTSMYLCASTGTAMETQYFGPGTRLTVL.

V and J are TRBV7-2 and TRBJ1-4; tentatively, D is TRBD1 (6 bases). Looked up from germline, CDR1 is SGHTA and CDR2 is FQGNSA. V lost 2 bases and J 4 bases, leaving 8 bases between the germline ends. This CDR3 comprises 14 residues. The CDR3 DNA is TGTGCCAGCAGCTTAAACAGGGTTAATGAAAAACTGTTTTTT. It specifies CASSLNRVNEKLFF.

The genes are TRBV2 and TRBJ2-7, with TRBD1 matching over 8 bases. This CDR3 has 15 residues. Germline V lookup: CDR1 SNHLY, CDR2 FYNNEI. Losses at the gene ends were 1 base for V and 0 bases for J; bases not matched to a gene: 2. The CDR3 loop reads CASSEGQGSSYEQYF. The CDR3, as DNA: TGTGCCAGCAGTGAAGGACAGGGGAGCTCCTACGAGCAGTACTTC.

This clonotype was observed a handful of times. V and J are TRBV7-8 and TRBJ2-1; D is ambiguous. This CDR3 is built from 16 residues. Between the trimmed V and J ends, which lost 5 bases and 5 bases, there was a span of 19 bases. Germline-derived CDR1 and CDR2 are SGHVS and FQNEAQ. CDR3 DNA: TGTGCCAGCAGCCTCGCAGCACCCCGTTACAACAATGAGCAGTTCTTC. This gives the protein CASSLAAPRYNNEQFF. The entire variable domain, with the rest obtained from reference TRBV7-8 and TRBJ2-1, is as follows: GAGVSQSPRYKVAKRGQDVALRCDPISGHVSLFWYQQALGQGPEFLTYFQNEAQLDKSGLPSDRFFAERPEGSVSTLKIQRTQQEDSAVYLCASSLAAPRYNNEQFFGPGTRLTVL.

The chain couples TRBV5-1 to TRBJ2-1, with 9 bases that match TRBD1. J gave up 8 bases and V 2 bases, and 11 bases lay outside the gene matches. The CDR3 contains 16 residues. CDR1 SGHRS and CDR2 YFSETQ come from the germline V gene. This chain's CDR3 is CASSFAGQGIIDEQFF. CDR3 nucleotide sequence: TGCGCCAGCAGCTTCGCGGGACAGGGTATTATAGATGAGCAGTTCTTC.

V usage is TRBV20-1 and J usage is TRBJ2-3, with 12 nucleotides matching TRBD2. The V segment lost 1 base and the J segment 6 bases; nucleotides outside the gene matches: 8. Germline-derived CDR1 and CDR2 are DFQATT and SNEGSKA (reference sequence). The CDR3 totals 16 residues. The CDR3, as DNA: TGCAGTGCTAGAGGCATTACTAGCGGGAGGTTGGATACGCAGTATTTT. This codes for CSARGITSGRLDTQYF.

This clonotype was found many times. The chain uses TRBV10-3 and TRBJ2-3; TRBD2 agrees at 9 bases. Germline CDR1 ENHRY, CDR2 SYGVKD. This CDR3 comprises 18 residues. Unmatched junction bases numbered 15, after V lost 6 bases and J lost 2 bases. CDR3 in amino acids: CAIREGWGSGGPTDTQYF. In nucleotides, the CDR3 is TGTGCCATCAGGGAGGGCTGGGGTAGCGGGGGCCCCACAGATACGCAGTATTTT.

This clonotype was observed a few times. The chain recombines TRBV4-1 with TRBJ2-1; D is undetermined. There are 14 residues in the CDR3. CDR1 and CDR2 from the germline V gene are MGHRA and YSYEKL. The V end was cut by 1 base, the J end by 4 bases, with 8 bases between. CDR3 DNA sequence: TGCGCCAGCAGCCAAGGACGAGGTTACAATGAGCAGTTCTTC. Protein: CASSQGRGYNEQFF.

The table lists this clonotype with many counts. The genes are TRBV4-1 and TRBJ2-7, with D tentatively TRBD2 (6 bases). V was clipped by 4 bases and J by 3 bases, with 13 bases between them. The V gene's germline CDR1 is MGHRA and CDR2 YSYEKL. The CDR3 spans 14 residues. The CDR3 DNA sequence: TGCGCCAGCAGCCGTAGCGGCCTAATCTACGAGCAGTACTTC. Translating gives CASSRSGLIYEQYF.

The genes are TRBV11-2 and TRBJ2-5, with 8 bases aligning to TRBD2. The CDR3 covers 17 residues. The V and J ends lost 3 bases and 3 bases, in that order; junction bases with no gene match: 12. Looked up from germline, CDR1 is SGHAT and CDR2 is FQNNGV. CDR3 loop: CASSFPREGQEKETQYF. The CDR3 coding sequence is TGTGCCAGCAGCTTTCCCCGGGAGGGGCAGGAAAAAGAGACCCAGTACTTC.

The chain couples TRBV12-3 or TRBV12-4 to TRBJ1-3, with 7 bases fitting TRBD1. With 6 bases clipped from V and 9 bases from J, the junction kept 8 bases outside the gene matches. The CDR3 is 13 residues long. CDR3 DNA: TGTGCCAGCAGCATGACAGGGTTGGTCACCATATATTTT. Translating it yields CASSMTGLVTIYF.

This chain joins TRBV7-6 and TRBJ1-5, with D unresolved. This CDR3 region has 14 residues. Trimming left V 4 bases short and J 7 bases short, with 14 bases between. CDR1 is SGHVS and CDR2 is FNYEAQ in the germline V gene. The CDR3 protein is CASSSSGFRQPQHF. Here the CDR3 DNA reads TGTGCCAGCAGCTCCAGTGGGTTCAGGCAGCCCCAGCATTTT.